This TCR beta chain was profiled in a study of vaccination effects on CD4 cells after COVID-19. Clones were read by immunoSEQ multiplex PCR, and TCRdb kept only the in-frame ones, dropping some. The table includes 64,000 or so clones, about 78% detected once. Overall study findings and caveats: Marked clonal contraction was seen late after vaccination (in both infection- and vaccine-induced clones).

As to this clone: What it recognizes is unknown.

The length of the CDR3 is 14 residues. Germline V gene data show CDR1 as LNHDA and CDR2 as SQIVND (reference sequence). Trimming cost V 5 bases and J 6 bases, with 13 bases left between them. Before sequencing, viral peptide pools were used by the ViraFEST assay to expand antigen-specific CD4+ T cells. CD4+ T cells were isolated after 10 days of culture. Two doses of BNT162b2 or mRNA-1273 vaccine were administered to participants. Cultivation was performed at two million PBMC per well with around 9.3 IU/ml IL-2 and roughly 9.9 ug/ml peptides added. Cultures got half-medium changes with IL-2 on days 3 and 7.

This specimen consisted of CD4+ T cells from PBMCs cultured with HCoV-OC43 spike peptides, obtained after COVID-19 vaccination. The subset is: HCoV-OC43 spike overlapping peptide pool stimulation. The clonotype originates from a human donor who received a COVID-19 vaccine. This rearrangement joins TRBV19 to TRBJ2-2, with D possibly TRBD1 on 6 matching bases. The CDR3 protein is CASSPQGWAGELFF. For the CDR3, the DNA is TGTGCCAGTAGTCCACAGGGTTGGGCCGGGGAGCTGTTTTTT.